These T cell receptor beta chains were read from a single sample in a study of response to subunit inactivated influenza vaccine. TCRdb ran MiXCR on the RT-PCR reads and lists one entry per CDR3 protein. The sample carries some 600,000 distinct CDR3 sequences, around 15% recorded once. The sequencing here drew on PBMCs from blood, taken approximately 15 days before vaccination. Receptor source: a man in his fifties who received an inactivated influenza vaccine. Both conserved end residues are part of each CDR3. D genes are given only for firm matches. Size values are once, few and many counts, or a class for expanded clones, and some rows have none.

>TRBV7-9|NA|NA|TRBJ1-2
CASSRDREPFTNTF
TGTGCCAGCAGCAGAGACCGCGAACCCTTTACTAACACCTTC
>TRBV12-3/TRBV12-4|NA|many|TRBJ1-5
CASSLVSAGNNQPQHF
TGTGCCAGCAGTTTGGTTTCGGCAGGGAACAATCAGCCCCAGCATTTT
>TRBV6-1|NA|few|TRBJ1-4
CASWGRGLVRKLFF
TGTGCCAGCTGGGGCCGAGGGCTGGTGAGGAAACTGTTTTTT
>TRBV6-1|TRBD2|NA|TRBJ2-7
CASSMTSGGNEQYF
TGTGCCAGCAGTATGACTAGCGGGGGGAACGAGCAGTACTTC
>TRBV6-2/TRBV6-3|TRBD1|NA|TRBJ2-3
CASSRLYPGQGVDTQYF
TGTGCCAGCAGTCGTCTCTATCCGGGACAGGGTGTAGATACGCAGTATTTT
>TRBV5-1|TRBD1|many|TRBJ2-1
CASSPYRQGRIYNEQFF
TGCGCCAGCAGCCCCTATCGACAGGGAAGAATCTACAATGAGCAGTTCTTC
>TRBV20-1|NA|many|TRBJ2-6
CSAIDRAGANVLTF
TGCAGTGCTATTGATCGGGCTGGGGCCAACGTCCTGACTTTC
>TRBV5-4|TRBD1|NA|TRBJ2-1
CASSSQGDSYNEQFF
TGTGCCAGCAGCTCACAGGGGGATTCCTACAATGAGCAGTTCTTC
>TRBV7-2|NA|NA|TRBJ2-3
CASSLVQADTQYF
TGTGCCAGCAGCTTAGTCCAGGCGGATACGCAGTATTTT
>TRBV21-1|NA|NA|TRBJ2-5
CASSAPGQETQYF
TGTGCCAGCAGCGCACCAGGGCAAGAGACCCAGTACTTC
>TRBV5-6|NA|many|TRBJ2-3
CASRGDPSDTQYF
TGTGCCAGCAGGGGGGACCCTTCGGATACGCAGTATTTT